Shown below are 24 T cell receptor beta chains from a single sample sequenced in a study of identical twins. One entry per CDR3 protein, called by TCRdb with MiXCR from the 5' RACE reads. The profile shows about 890,000 distinct CDR3 sequences, around 12% of them singletons. A further study also used this sample, focusing on yellow fever vaccine responses in identical twins.

Material: PBMCs. Every receptor here comes from a woman aged 18-29 years in good health.

The V gene is TRBV20-1, the J gene TRBJ2-5; TRBD2 aligns across 10 bases. J gave up 5 bases and V 4 bases, and 4 bases lay outside the gene matches. The CDR3 extends over 13 amino acids. CDR1 DFQATT and CDR2 SNEGSKA come from the germline V gene (reference sequence). The CDR3: CSATGTSAETQYF. In DNA, the CDR3 is TGCAGTGCTACCGGGACTAGCGCTGAGACCCAGTACTTC.

This clonotype appeared many times. This chain connects TRBV15 to TRBJ2-3; TRBD2 aligns across 8 bases. Germline V CDR1 and CDR2: LNHNV, YYDKDF (reference sequence). The CDR3 consists of 14 residues. J was trimmed by 1 base and V by 7 bases; bases with no gene match: 4. Written as DNA, the CDR3 is TGTGCCACCAAAGCGACTAGCGGCACAGATACGCAGTATTTT. It is translated as CATKATSGTDTQYF.

This clonotype has ten or more counts. The CDR3 protein is CASSWDITNTEAFF. The CDR3 bases are TGTGCCAGCAGCTGGGACATTACGAACACTGAAGCTTTCTTT. The rearrangement joins TRBV28 to TRBJ1-1, with TRBD1 as a possible D gene (6 bases). Trimming left V 6 bases short and J 1 base short, with 12 bases between. Looked up from germline, CDR1 is MDHEN and CDR2 is SYDVKM. This CDR3 has 14 amino acids.

The V and J genes are TRBV15 and TRBJ1-2; maybe TRBD1 (5 bases). CDR1 is LNHNV, CDR2 YYDKDF, per germline (reference sequence). This CDR3 has 16 residues. The V gene lost 0 bases and the J gene lost 4 bases, with 15 bases spanning the gap. In DNA, the CDR3 is TGTGCCACCAGCAGAGACGGGACCGACATGTTCTATGGCTACACCTTC. As protein: CATSRDGTDMFYGYTF.

This clonotype turned up a few times. This sequence joins TRBV7-8 and TRBJ2-5; 7 bases match TRBD1. The CDR3 spans 13 residues. V lost 5 bases and J lost 7; bases outside the gene matches: 7. Germline lookup yields CDR1 SGHVS and CDR2 FQNEAQ. This CDR3 reads CASSRTGQGTQYF. As DNA, the CDR3 is TGTGCCAGCAGCCGGACAGGCCAGGGGACCCAGTACTTC.

V gene TRBV6-5 combines with J gene TRBJ1-2; 7 bases fit TRBD1. The CDR3 has 14 residues. Germline V gene sequence: CDR1 MNHEY, CDR2 SVGAGI. V lost 3 bases and J lost 8; bases outside the gene matches: 9. CDR3 residues: CASSYMGTVGGYTF. DNA of the CDR3: TGTGCCAGCAGTTATATGGGGACAGTCGGAGGCTACACCTTC.

The chain combines TRBV2 with TRBJ2-7, with D uncertain. The CDR3 sequence is 12 residues long. Germline CDR1 and CDR2: SNHLY and FYNNEI. Trimming removed 1 base at V and 7 bases at J, with 8 bases between. CDR3: CASSEVPGEQYF. DNA for the CDR3: TGTGCCAGCAGTGAAGTCCCCGGGGAGCAGTACTTC.

There are many counts of this clonotype. The V gene is TRBV7-2, the J gene TRBJ2-5; D may be TRBD1 or TRBD2 (5 bases each). V was trimmed by 5 bases and J by 2 bases, leaving 15 bases between them. This CDR3 spans 15 amino acids. Germline-derived CDR1 and CDR2 are SGHTA and FQGNSA. CDR3 in DNA: TGTGCCAGCAGCCCCCGAGAGGGGCTACAAGAGACCCAGTACTTC. Protein sequence: CASSPREGLQETQYF. Full variable domain (remainder filled in from reference TRBV7-2 and TRBJ2-5): GAGVSQSPSNKVTEKGKDVELRCDPISGHTALYWYRQSLGQGLEFLIYFQGNSAPDKSGLPSDRFSAERTGGSVSTLTIQRTQQEDSAVYLCASSPREGLQETQYFGPGTRLLVL.

This clonotype was counted only a few times. This chain uses TRBV6-1 with TRBJ2-1; 12 positions match TRBD1. This CDR3 has 14 amino acids. Germline lookup yields CDR1 MNHNS and CDR2 SASEGT. With V trimmed by 6 bases and J by 6 bases, 3 bases remained unmatched. The CDR3 DNA is TGTGCCAGCAGAGGGACAGGGGGCTTCAATGAGCAGTTCTTC. Translation: CASRGTGGFNEQFF.

The table lists this clonotype with a few counts. This chain joins TRBV5-5 and TRBJ2-3; D gene ambiguous. The CDR3 totals 14 residues. Germline loops: CDR1 SGHKS, CDR2 YYEKEE (reference sequence). Trimming left V 0 bases short and J 2 bases short, with 7 bases between. CDR3 in amino acids: CASSLVSNTDTQYF. CDR3 nucleotides: TGTGCCAGCAGCTTGGTATCCAACACAGATACGCAGTATTTT.

This sequence joins TRBV9 and TRBJ2-7; 11 bases agree with TRBD2. After removal of 3 bases from V and 2 bases from J, the junction contained 7 bases not matched to a gene. The germline V gene encodes CDR1 SGDLS and CDR2 YYNGEE. The CDR3 is 16 amino acids. CDR3 amino acids: CASSAGRLAGPYEQYF. The CDR3 DNA is TGTGCCAGCAGCGCTGGCAGACTAGCGGGACCCTACGAGCAGTACTTC. Complete variable domain (other parts from reference TRBV9 and TRBJ2-7): DSGVTQTPKHLITATGQRVTLRCSPRSGDLSVYWYQQSLDQGLQFLIQYYNGEERAKGNILERFSAQQFPDLHSELNLSSLELGDSALYFCASSAGRLAGPYEQYFGPGTRLTVT.

The rearrangement links TRBV13 to TRBJ2-1; TRBD1 or TRBD2 may be the D gene (6 bases each). Per germline, CDR1 PRHDT and CDR2 FYEKMQ (reference sequence). V was trimmed by 4 bases and J by 9 bases, leaving 22 bases between them. The CDR3 extends over 16 amino acids. DNA of the CDR3: TGTGCCAGCAGCTCCAGGGGACGAGGGGGGCGCGGTGAGCAGTTCTTC. This codes for CASSSRGRGGRGEQFF.

The chain joins TRBV11-2 to TRBJ2-2; D unresolved. Germline-derived CDR1 and CDR2 are SGHAT and FQNNGV. The length of the CDR3 is 13 residues. V gave up 5 bases and J gave up 6 bases, with 10 bases separating them. This chain's CDR3 is CASSPLLAGELFF. The CDR3 nucleotides read TGTGCCAGCAGCCCCTTGTTGGCCGGGGAGCTGTTTTTT.

This clonotype was detected once. The V gene is TRBV12-3 or TRBV12-4, the J gene TRBJ2-3; TRBD1 matches at 7 bases. This CDR3 contains 13 residues. V trimming: 5 bases; J trimming: 8 bases; junction bases outside the gene matches: 7. The CDR3 loop is CASSTDRAGTQYF. The DNA of the CDR3 is TGTGCCAGCAGTACCGACAGGGCGGGTACGCAGTATTTT.

This clonotype was counted many times. The chain carries TRBV5-1 and TRBJ2-2, with 7 bases matching TRBD1. J gave up 3 bases and V 4 bases, and 6 bases lay outside the gene matches. CDR1 is SGHRS and CDR2 is YFSETQ in the germline V gene. This CDR3 region has 15 residues. The CDR3 protein is CASSPRQGDTGELFF. The CDR3 DNA reads as TGCGCCAGCAGCCCCAGACAGGGTGACACCGGGGAGCTGTTTTTT. The variable domain in full, with the rest retrieved from reference TRBV5-1 and TRBJ2-2, is KAGVTQTPRYLIKTRGQQVTLSCSPISGHRSVSWYQQTPGQGLQFLFEYFSETQRNKGNFPGRFSGRQFSNSRSEMNVSTLELGDSALYLCASSPRQGDTGELFFGEGSRLTVL.

This rearrangement joins TRBV20-1 to TRBJ2-3; TRBD2 matches at 10 bases. Germline V lookup: CDR1 DFQATT, CDR2 SNEGSKA (reference sequence). The CDR3 is 15 residues long. Losses at the gene ends were 5 bases for V and 0 bases for J; bases not matched to a gene: 5. The CDR3: CSASGTSVSTDTQYF. CDR3 DNA sequence: TGCAGTGCTTCCGGGACTAGCGTTAGCACAGATACGCAGTATTTT.

This clonotype was seen more than once but under ten times. V is TRBV20-1 and J is TRBJ1-6; maybe TRBD1 (5 bases). This CDR3 contains 15 residues. Germline V gene lookup returns CDR1 DFQATT and CDR2 SNEGSKA (reference sequence). The germline V and J ends were trimmed by 0 bases and 0 bases, with 6 bases remaining between them. CDR3 protein: CSAREGGSYNSPLHF. CDR3 in DNA: TGCAGTGCTAGAGAGGGGGGCTCCTATAATTCACCCCTCCACTTT.

Regarding this clonotype: This may come from a read error, since a much larger clone is one base off. The chain is built from TRBV5-1 and TRBJ2-3; no reliable D call. Per the germline V gene, CDR1 is SGHRS and CDR2 is YFSETQ. The V end lost 1 base, the J end lost 6 bases, and 21 bases lay between the germline ends. The CDR3 runs 17 residues. As DNA, the CDR3 is TGCGCCAGCAGCTTGCGGCCCATGTTGAAGGCCCTGGATACGCAGTATTTT. Translating it yields CASSLRPMLKALDTQYF.

This sequence joins TRBV20-1 and TRBJ2-7, with 8 bases aligning to TRBD1. Trimming cost V 5 bases and J 2 bases; bases outside gene matches: 2. Germline CDR1 DFQATT, CDR2 SNEGSKA (reference sequence). The CDR3 has 12 amino acids. This chain's CDR3 is CSAGGQAYEQYV. The CDR3 DNA is TGCAGTGCTGGGGGACAGGCCTACGAGCAGTACGTC.

This clonotype showed up just once. The V and J genes are TRBV10-3 and TRBJ2-7; TRBD2 matches 10 bases. V shed 10 bases, J shed 2 bases, and the junction held 11 bases outside the gene matches. Germline CDR1 and CDR2: ENHRY and SYGVKD. CDR3 length equals 15 residues. In DNA form, the CDR3 reads TGTGCCACTTCCTTGATAGCGGGGGGCACCTACGAGCAGTACGTC. Amino acid sequence: CATSLIAGGTYEQYV.

This rearrangement joins TRBV20-1 to TRBJ1-1, with no clear D. Germline V lookup: CDR1 DFQATT, CDR2 SNEGSKA (reference sequence). Trimming left V 0 bases short and J 1 base short, with 12 bases between. The CDR3 totals 15 residues. The CDR3 region has the DNA TGCAGTGCTAGAGAAGTCCGACGGCCGAACACTGAAGCTTTCTTT. Protein product: CSAREVRRPNTEAFF.

The J gene is TRBJ2-7, the V gene TRBV20-1, with 7 bases lining up with TRBD2. Germline-derived CDR1 and CDR2 are DFQATT and SNEGSKA (reference sequence). J gave up 7 bases and V 0 bases, and 9 bases lay outside the gene matches. This CDR3 spans 14 amino acids. Written as DNA, the CDR3 is TGCAGTGCTAGAGATTCTTCGGGGGGTTGGGAGCAGTACTTC. The encoded protein is CSARDSSGGWEQYF.

This clonotype was detected a few times. The V call is TRBV15, the J call TRBJ2-3, with a tentative D call TRBD2 (6 bases). From germline, CDR1 is LNHNV and CDR2 YYDKDF (reference sequence). CDR3 length equals 16 residues. V was pared by 2 bases and J by 0 bases, with 12 bases between. The CDR3 nucleotides read TGTGCCACCAGCAGACGAAACGGGAGAAGCACAGATACGCAGTATTTT. Translation gives CATSRRNGRSTDTQYF. The variable domain in full, completed from reference TRBV15 and TRBJ2-3, reads DAMVIQNPRYQVTQFGKPVTLSCSQTLNHNVMYWYQQKSSQAPKLLFHYYDKDFNNEADTPDNFQSRRPNTSFCFLDIRSPGLGDTAMYLCATSRRNGRSTDTQYFGPGTRLTVL.

The V and J genes are TRBV29-1 and TRBJ2-7, with TRBD1 identical over 7 bases. The germline V gene encodes CDR1 SQVTM and CDR2 ANQGSEA. Losses at the gene ends were 6 bases for V and 0 bases for J; bases not matched to a gene: 14. There are 16 residues in the CDR3. The CDR3 spells CSVRGWTGISSYEQYF. DNA of the CDR3: TGCAGCGTCCGAGGGTGGACAGGCATTAGCTCCTACGAGCAGTACTTC.